This T cell receptor beta chain derives from a study of beta chain features in type 1 diabetes. The study's findings and limits: For patients, the naive, central memory and Treg TCRB repertoires appeared more alike than for healthy donors. In these data, an HLA type influence on TCRB rearrangement remained unresolved.

This clone was counted many times. Its antigen is unidentified. Germline V gene sequence: CDR1 MGHRA, CDR2 YSYEKL. The CDR3 contains 16 residues. Trimming removed 4 bases from V and 0 bases from J, with 13 bases in between. The whole isolated RNA underwent reverse transcription, so sequencing captured expressed TCRB transcripts. Assay: immunoSEQ multiplex PCR; the TCRdb copy retains only in-frame clones and omits some. The table lists fewer than 350,000 clones, roughly 8% of them singletons. The rearrangement joins TRBV4-1 to TRBJ1-3; maybe TRBD1 (5 bases). Sequenced input: central memory CD4+ T cells from blood. This TCR derives from a woman younger than 35 in good health. CDR3 region: CASSLGGASSGNTIYF. CDR3 bases: TGCGCCAGCAGCCTCGGTGGGGCTTCCTCTGGAAACACCATATATTTT.